The rows below give T cell receptor beta chains drawn from one sample of a study of T cell changes during pregnancy in multiple sclerosis. TCRdb's table, derived via immunoSEQ multiplex PCR, lists solely in-frame clones and lacks some. This sample has approximately 50,000 clones, with about nine tenths found just once. The sequenced sample was peripheral blood, obtained in the second trimester of pregnancy. The receptors were gathered from a female donor with multiple sclerosis, enrolled in a pregnancy study. Each CDR3 is given with its conserved first and last residue. A D gene is named only where the DNA matches it firmly. Clone size is shown for a subset of rows, as once, few, many or a class of expanded clone.

TRBV2,.,.,TRBJ1-1,TGTGCCAGCAGCCTACAGGTGTCTGAAGCTTTCTTT,CASSLQVSEAFF
TRBV2,TRBD2,.,TRBJ2-2,TGTGCCAGCAGACGAGGACTAGCGGGGGGGCCTAATGGGGAGCTGTTTTTT,CASRRGLAGGPNGELFF
TRBV28,TRBD1,.,TRBJ1-2,TGTGCCAGCACCCGGGACAGGGTCGGTGTGGGTGGCTACACCTTC,CASTRDRVGVGGYTF
TRBV29-1,TRBD1,once,TRBJ1-1,TGCAGCGTTGTTCCAGGGGGGAGCCAAACTGAAGCTTTCTTT,CSVVPGGSQTEAFF
TRBV5-1,TRBD1,.,TRBJ1-1,TGCGCCAGCAGCCTCGTTCCCTCGGGACAGGGGAACACTGAAGCTTTCTTT,CASSLVPSGQGNTEAFF
TRBV6-4,TRBD2,few,TRBJ2-3,TGTGCCAGCAGTGACAGCGGGGGGGCCACAGATACGCAGTATTTT,CASSDSGGATDTQYF
TRBV6-5,TRBD1,once,TRBJ1-2,TGTGCCAGCAGTCACGGGACAGGTCTTAAAGGCTACACCTTC,CASSHGTGLKGYTF
TRBV6-1,TRBD2,.,TRBJ2-7,TGTGCCAGCAGTGAGGCGGGGGGAGAGCAGTACTTC,CASSEAGGEQYF
TRBV5-1,.,.,TRBJ1-1,TGCGCCAGCAGCCTGCGCGGGGGACTCACTGAAGCTTTCTTT,CASSLRGGLTEAFF
TRBV29-1,.,.,TRBJ2-7,TGCAGCGCGGAGGAGGGGCTAGGCTACGAGCAGTACTTC,CSAEEGLGYEQYF
TRBV15,TRBD1,.,TRBJ1-2,TGTGCCACCAGCACCTCAACCAGGACAGGGAACCCCCTTTATTATGGCTACACCTTC,CATSTSTRTGNPLYYGYTF
TRBV5-4,TRBD1,.,TRBJ2-7,TGTGCCAGCAGCTTAGACAGGGGTAGGGACGAGCAGTACTTC,CASSLDRGRDEQYF
TRBV7-2,.,.,TRBJ2-7,TGTGCCAGCAGCTTATCCGGGAAATACGAGCAGTACTTC,CASSLSGKYEQYF
TRBV5-1,TRBD2,.,TRBJ2-7,TGCGCCAGCAGCTTGGCGGGGGGGCCGAGCTCCTACGAGCAGTACTTC,CASSLAGGPSSYEQYF
TRBV4-1,.,.,TRBJ1-1,TGCGCCAGCAGCAAAGGGGATCAGGGTTGGACTGAAGCTTTCTTT,CASSKGDQGWTEAFF
TRBV13,TRBD2,.,TRBJ2-5,TGTGCCAGCAGCTCTAGACTAGCGGGGGGAGAGACCCAGTACTTC,CASSSRLAGGETQYF
TRBV18,.,.,TRBJ1-2,TGTGCCAGCTCACCGGACGGGATGCAGGGCTACACCTTC,CASSPDGMQGYTF
TRBV2,.,.,TRBJ2-1,TGTGCCAGACAATCGACTAGATTTGGCTACAATGAGCAGTTCTTC,CARQSTRFGYNEQFF
TRBV4-2,TRBD1,few,TRBJ2-5,TGTGCCAGCAGCCGTATGGGACAGGGGGACCATAAAGAGACCCAGTACTTC,CASSRMGQGDHKETQYF
TRBV7-9,.,.,TRBJ1-2,TGTGCCAGCAGCCCAGACGGAGGGACCCCAGCCGGCTACACCTTC,CASSPDGGTPAGYTF
TRBV27,.,.,TRBJ2-5,TGTGCCAGCAGTCCTGACAGGTTCGGGACCCAGTACTTC,CASSPDRFGTQYF
TRBV7-9,.,.,TRBJ2-3,TGTGCCAGCAGCCCACCCCCCCGAGGCGGAGATACGCAGTATTTT,CASSPPPRGGDTQYF
TRBV15,.,.,TRBJ1-2,TGTGCCACCAGCAGAGATCGGGGAGCCCCCGCTAACTATGGCTACACCTTC,CATSRDRGAPANYGYTF
TRBV6-5,TRBD2,.,TRBJ2-5,TGTGCCAGCAGTTATGGTAGCGGGGGGGGTGAGACCCAGTACTTC,CASSYGSGGGETQYF
TRBV5-1,.,.,TRBJ2-3,TGCGCCAGCAGCTTGGGGGCGCAAACAGATACGCAGTATTTT,CASSLGAQTDTQYF
TRBV9,.,.,TRBJ1-6,TGTGCCAGCAGCGTAAGTGGGCAACCCAGCCTCCACTTT,CASSVSGQPSLHF
TRBV5-1,TRBD1,once,TRBJ1-2,TGCGCCAGCAGCTTGGGCCCGACGGGGCAGGGGGTGTATGGCTACACCTTC,CASSLGPTGQGVYGYTF
TRBV5-1,TRBD2,.,TRBJ2-1,TGCGCCAGCAGCTTGGGGGGGGGTAGCTCCTACAATGAGCAGTTCTTC,CASSLGGGSSYNEQFF
TRBV4-3,TRBD1,.,TRBJ2-7,TGCGCCAGCAGCCAAGATATCGGGACAGGGTCCCGCGAGCAGTACTTC,CASSQDIGTGSREQYF
TRBV30,.,.,TRBJ1-1,TGTGCCTGGAATCTAGGGTTTCGGGGGACTGAAGCTTTCTTT,CAWNLGFRGTEAFF
TRBV6-1,.,.,TRBJ1-2,TGTGCCAGCAGTGAACTGGCAGGGAACGATGGCTACACCTTC,CASSELAGNDGYTF
TRBV7-3,.,.,TRBJ2-2,TGTGCCAGCAGCTTAGATAATGCCCGACTTGGCACCGGGGAGCTGTTTTTT,CASSLDNARLGTGELFF
TRBV19,.,.,TRBJ1-5,TGTGCCAGTAGTATAGTGGCCTCCCATCAGCCCCAGCATTTT,CASSIVASHQPQHF
TRBV7-2,.,.,TRBJ2-1,TGTGCCAGCAGCTTAGCGGCTGAGCAGTTCTTC,CASSLAAEQFF
TRBV2,.,.,TRBJ1-1,TGTGCCAGCACGACAGAGAACACTGAAGCTTTCTTT,CASTTENTEAFF
TRBV5-5,.,.,TRBJ2-7,TGTGCCAGCAGCTTGGCTACTGACTACGAGCAGTACTTC,CASSLATDYEQYF
TRBV10-1,.,many,TRBJ2-1,TGCGCCAGCAGTACCTTCGGAGCGAGTGAGCAGTTCTTC,CASSTFGASEQFF
TRBV27,TRBD1,.,TRBJ2-3,TGTGCCAGCAGTCCTTGGCGGGTTTCGGGGGACAGGGGTTGGGCAGATACGCAGTATTTT,CASSPWRVSGDRGWADTQYF
TRBV19,.,.,TRBJ1-6,TGTGCCAGTAGTATCTCTCCAGGGATAAATTCACCCCTCCACTTT,CASSISPGINSPLHF
TRBV7-9,TRBD2,.,TRBJ2-2,TGTGCCAGCAGCTTTTGGCGGGGGGGTACCCCCGGGGAGCTGTTTTTT,CASSFWRGGTPGELFF
TRBV6-5,.,.,TRBJ1-2,TGTGCCAGCAGTTACTCGGGGCCCCTTAACTATGGCTACACCTTC,CASSYSGPLNYGYTF
TRBV30,TRBD2,.,TRBJ2-3,TGTGCCTGGATTTCCGTCGGCGGGGGGGCTGGAGATACGCAGTATTTT,CAWISVGGGAGDTQYF
TRBV7-2,.,.,TRBJ1-5,TGTGCCAGCAGCCCGGAGGGTGGGGTGAGCAATCAGCCCCAGCATTTT,CASSPEGGVSNQPQHF
TRBV28,.,once,TRBJ1-1,TGTGCCAGCAGTTTGGGAGGCGGAACGAACACTGAAGCTTTCTTT,CASSLGGGTNTEAFF
TRBV5-1,.,few,TRBJ1-1,TGCGCCAGCAGCTTGACAAGGGGGATGACTGAAGCTTTCTTT,CASSLTRGMTEAFF
TRBV5-4,.,few,TRBJ1-1,TGTGCCAGCAGCTTGGAACCGGGACAGAACACTGAAGCTTTCTTT,CASSLEPGQNTEAFF
TRBV2,TRBD1,.,TRBJ1-5,TGTGCCAGCAGCCGGGACAGGCGCCGCAGGCCCCAGCATTTT,CASSRDRRRRPQHF